This T cell receptor beta chain was identified during a study of blood T cell repertoires in COVID-19. About the research overall: The United States, Italy and Spain provided the acute and convalescent COVID-19 samples. T cells, B-cell-depleted T cells, or PBMCs provided the cDNA or gDNA that served as material.

In the original processing: Scientists estimated how many nucleated cells there were by amplifying reference gene primers. Sequencing used immunoSEQ multiplex PCR; TCRdb keeps in-frame clones, though not all of them. Clonal size and the V and J genes are those of that table, whereas D and trimming came from the DNA. The data show about 240,000 clones, about 84% seen once. V gave up 2 bases and J gave up 5 bases; unmatched junction bases: 4. Germline CDR1 and CDR2: MNHEY and SMNVEV (reference sequence). This CDR3 contains 15 residues. This sequence was found in a man older than 75 with acute or convalescent COVID-19. The rearrangement uses TRBV27 and TRBJ1-5, with TRBD1 matching over 9 bases. Material for sequencing was peripheral blood. The CDR3 region has the DNA TGTGCCAGCAGTTTAGGACAGGGGTTGGATCAGCCCCAGCATTTT. It yields the protein CASSLGQGLDQPQHF.